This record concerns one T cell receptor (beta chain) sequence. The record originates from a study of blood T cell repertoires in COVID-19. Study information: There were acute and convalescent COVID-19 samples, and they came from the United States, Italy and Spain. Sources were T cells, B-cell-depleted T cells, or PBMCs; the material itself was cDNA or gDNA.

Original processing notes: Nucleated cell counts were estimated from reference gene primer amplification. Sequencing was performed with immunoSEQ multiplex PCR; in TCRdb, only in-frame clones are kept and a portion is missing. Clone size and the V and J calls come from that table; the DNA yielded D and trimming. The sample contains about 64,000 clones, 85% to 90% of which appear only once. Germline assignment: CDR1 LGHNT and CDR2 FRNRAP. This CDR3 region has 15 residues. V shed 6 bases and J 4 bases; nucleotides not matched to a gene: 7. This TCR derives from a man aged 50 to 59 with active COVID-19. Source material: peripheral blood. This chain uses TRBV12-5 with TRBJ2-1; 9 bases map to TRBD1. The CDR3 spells CASGPPDRGYNEQFF. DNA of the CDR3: TGTGCTAGTGGCCCCCCGGACAGGGGATACAATGAGCAGTTCTTC.